This T cell receptor beta chain was documented in a study of T cell changes during pregnancy in multiple sclerosis. Germline V gene lookup returns CDR1 SNHLY and CDR2 FYNNEI. The CDR3 runs 15 residues. Deletions cut 4 bases from V and 2 bases from J, with 12 bases between. The table came from immunoSEQ multiplex PCR; TCRdb's copy has only in-frame clones and leaves some out. The sample contains 25,000 to 30,000 clones, 75% to 95% of which appear only once. The specimen was CD8+ T cells from peripheral blood mononuclear cells, collected before pregnancy. This sequence joins TRBV2 and TRBJ1-5; D is ambiguous. This receptor was obtained from a female donor with multiple sclerosis, enrolled in a pregnancy study. CDR3 loop: CASSGTLLGNQPQHF. In DNA, the CDR3 is TGTGCCAGCAGTGGGACTCTTCTCGGCAATCAGCCCCAGCATTTT.